These 5 T cell receptor beta chains were sequenced from one sample in a study of cytomegalovirus exposure and HLA in healthy donors. Use of 60 Vbeta and 13 Jbeta primers characterized the PCR. Sequencing used immunoSEQ multiplex PCR; TCRdb keeps in-frame clones, though not all of them. The sample records under 50,000 clones, 66% being singletons. Sequenced input: PBMCs. All receptors derive from a man aged 50-59 years in good health and CMV-seropositive.

The rearrangement joins TRBV7-9 to TRBJ2-7; D is possibly TRBD1 (6 bases). Germline CDR1 SEHNR, CDR2 FQNEAQ (reference sequence). The V end lost 2 bases, the J end lost 3 bases, and 26 bases lay between the germline ends. CDR3 size: 19 residues. The DNA of the CDR3 is TGTGCCAGCAGCTTACCTCGACAGCGCGGTGGGGGCGCTATCTACGAGCAGTACTTC. Encoded protein: CASSLPRQRGGGAIYEQYF.

The chain recombines TRBV4-1 with TRBJ2-3; 8 positions agree with TRBD1. Trimming removed 0 bases from V and 2 bases from J; junction bases left unmatched: 7. CDR1 and CDR2 (germline): MGHRA, YSYEKL. The CDR3 has 17 residues. In nucleotides, the CDR3 is TGCGCCAGCAGCCAAGATCCAGGGACAGGATACACAGATACGCAGTATTTT. As protein: CASSQDPGTGYTDTQYF.

V and J are TRBV25-1 and TRBJ1-1; D not certain. The V end lost 1 base, the J end lost 3 bases, and 12 bases lay between the germline ends. The CDR3 has 15 residues. Germline loops: CDR1 MGHDK, CDR2 SYGVNS. Written as DNA, the CDR3 is TGTGCCAGCAGTGAATTAGGGAACGGGGACACTGAAGCTTTCTTT. It translates to CASSELGNGDTEAFF.

V and J are TRBV5-6 and TRBJ1-1; possibly TRBD1 for D (5 bases). This CDR3 spans 13 amino acids. Germline V gives CDR1 SGHDT, CDR2 YYEEEE. V lost 7 bases, J lost 8 bases, and 18 bases lay in between. CDR3 region: CASRAGPRGEAFF. CDR3 in DNA: TGTGCCAGCCGAGCGGGTCCACGGGGGGAAGCTTTCTTT.

This clone was recorded a few times. The J gene is TRBJ2-3, the V gene TRBV7-6, with 16 nucleotides matching TRBD2. The germline gives CDR1 SGHVS, CDR2 FNYEAQ. V lost 3 bases to trimming and J lost 6 bases; unmatched junction nucleotides: 12. CDR3 length: 19 amino acids. This chain's CDR3 is CASSFPIPGLAGGPDTQYF. In DNA, the CDR3 is TGTGCCAGCAGCTTCCCTATTCCGGGACTAGCGGGGGGGCCTGATACGCAGTATTTT.